A single sample gave rise to the 26 T cell receptor beta chains below, sequenced in a study of blood T cell repertoires in COVID-19. Sequencing was performed with immunoSEQ multiplex PCR; in TCRdb, only in-frame clones are kept and a portion is missing. The sample includes about 150,000 clones, more than 75% of them seen just once. Sequencing was carried out using peripheral blood. The receptors here all came from a human donor with acute or convalescent COVID-19. The donor label of this sample is uncertain.

This clone has a single count. The V gene is TRBV7-2, the J gene TRBJ2-3, with 8 bases lining up with TRBD2. CDR1 and CDR2 (germline): SGHTA, FQGNSA. The CDR3 runs 15 residues. V gave up 5 bases and J gave up 1 base; unmatched junction bases: 5. The DNA of the CDR3 is TGTGCCAGCAGCCAATATAGCGGGGGCACAGATACGCAGTATTTT. Its protein product is CASSQYSGGTDTQYF.

This CDR3 is CASSPFASGTGNYGYTF. CDR3 DNA sequence: TGTGCCAGCAGTCCCTTCGCCTCAGGGACAGGGAACTATGGCTACACCTTC. The rearrangement links TRBV27 to TRBJ1-2, with 9 positions matching TRBD1. From germline, CDR1 is MNHEY and CDR2 SMNVEV (reference sequence). Losses at the gene ends were 5 bases for V and 2 bases for J; bases not matched to a gene: 12. The CDR3 extends over 17 amino acids.

V usage is TRBV30 and J usage is TRBJ1-1; D might be TRBD1 (5 bases). The germline gives CDR1 GTSNPN, CDR2 SVGIG (reference sequence). Trimming took 2 bases from V and 1 from J, leaving 20 bases between them. The CDR3 consists of 17 residues. The CDR3 coding sequence is TGTGCCTGGAGTTTCGCCAGGGTGAGGGGAGGGAACACTGAAGCTTTCTTT. It yields the protein CAWSFARVRGGNTEAFF.

The chain couples TRBV19 to TRBJ1-4; possibly TRBD1 for D (6 bases). Trimming cost V 7 bases and J 0 bases, with 15 bases left between them. The germline gives CDR1 LNHDA, CDR2 SQIVND (reference sequence). The CDR3 extends over 16 amino acids. The CDR3 loop is CASKKTGTATNEKLFF. CDR3 in DNA: TGTGCCAGTAAAAAGACAGGAACTGCAACTAATGAAAAACTGTTTTTT.

The chain couples TRBV18 to TRBJ2-3; TRBD2 is a possible D gene (5 bases). With 6 bases removed from V and 6 bases from J, the gap between germline ends came to 16 bases. This CDR3 has 14 residues. Germline CDR1 reads KGHSH; CDR2 reads LQKENI. CDR3 in amino acids: CASSPGVMMDTQYF. The CDR3 DNA is TGTGCCAGCTCGCCCGGGGTTATGATGGATACGCAGTATTTT.

This clone occurred once. One junction end does not reproduce the germline sequence, and a read error may be involved. The gene calls are TRBV19 and TRBJ2-2; possibly TRBD2 for D (5 bases). The CDR3 spans 12 residues. The germline CDR1 and CDR2 sequences are LNHDA and SQIVND (reference sequence). The CDR3 sequence is CASSIYTGELLF. DNA for the CDR3: TGTGCCAGTAGTATATACACCGGGGAGCTGCTTTTT.

The chain recombines TRBV28 with TRBJ1-1; D not certain. Per germline, CDR1 MDHEN and CDR2 SYDVKM. The length of the CDR3 is 15 residues. Trimming removed 1 base at V and 1 base at J, with 10 bases between. The CDR3 protein is CASSLFVLANTEAFF. CDR3 nucleotide sequence: TGTGCCAGCAGTTTATTTGTATTGGCGAACACTGAAGCTTTCTTT.

This clone was seen a single time. The chain uses TRBV9 and TRBJ2-1, with D perhaps matching TRBD2 (6 bases). This CDR3 is 17 amino acids long. Trimming left V 0 bases short and J 5 bases short, with 18 bases between. Germline-derived CDR1 and CDR2 are SGDLS and YYNGEE. DNA of the CDR3: TGTGCCAGCAGCGTAGGAATCGGCGGGACCGCGGACAATGAGCAGTTCTTC. This translates into CASSVGIGGTADNEQFF.

This rearrangement joins TRBV6-6 to TRBJ1-5, with D perhaps matching TRBD1 (6 bases). CDR1 and CDR2 from the germline V gene are MNHNY and SVGAGI (reference sequence). The ends were cut back, 5 bases at V and 0 bases at J, with 14 bases in the middle. The CDR3 has 16 amino acids. In DNA, the CDR3 is TGTGCCAGCAGTACCCGACAGGTTCATAGCAATCAGCCCCAGCATTTT. It is translated as CASSTRQVHSNQPQHF.

V and J are TRBV5-1 and TRBJ1-1, with TRBD1 matching 12 bases. Germline CDR1 is SGHRS and CDR2 is YFSETQ. This CDR3 is 16 amino acids long. V dropped 4 bases and J dropped 0; count of bases not matched to a gene: 4. The CDR3 DNA follows: TGCGCCAGCAGCGGGACAGGGGGCCTCATGAACACTGAAGCTTTCTTT. Its protein is CASSGTGGLMNTEAFF.

This sequence joins TRBV7-8 and TRBJ1-3, with D uncertain. V was pared by 6 bases and J by 0 bases, with 9 bases between. The CDR3 runs to 14 residues. Germline V gene sequence: CDR1 SGHVS, CDR2 FQNEAQ. CDR3 in amino acids: CASSTSVSGNTIYF. CDR3 coding DNA: TGTGCCAGCAGTACATCCGTCTCTGGAAACACCATATATTTT.

The genes are TRBV27 and TRBJ2-1; 10 bases match TRBD2. Trimming removed 1 base from V and 2 bases from J; junction bases left unmatched: 2. Germline V CDR1 and CDR2: MNHEY, SMNVEV (reference sequence). The CDR3 is 16 amino acids. CDR3 bases: TGTGCCAGCAGTTTATTAGCGGGAGGCACCTACAATGAGCAGTTCTTC. Translating it yields CASSLLAGGTYNEQFF.

The V gene is TRBV2, the J gene TRBJ2-7, with 7 bases fitting TRBD2. Trimming removed 11 bases from V and 1 base from J; junction bases left unmatched: 8. Germline CDR1 and CDR2: SNHLY and FYNNEI. The CDR3 loop spans 13 amino acids. CDR3 sequence: CASQRGGSYEQYF. The CDR3 DNA is TGTGCCTCTCAGCGGGGAGGATCCTACGAGCAGTACTTC.

V is TRBV7-2 and J is TRBJ1-2; D remains unclear. Trimming took off 1 base at V and 3 bases at J, with 9 bases between the two ends. This CDR3 has 14 residues. From germline, CDR1 is SGHTA and CDR2 FQGNSA. The CDR3 bases are TGTGCCAGCAGCTTAGGAACGGTGGACTATGGCTACACCTTC. It specifies CASSLGTVDYGYTF. The variable domain in full, completed from reference TRBV7-2 and TRBJ1-2, reads GAGVSQSPSNKVTEKGKDVELRCDPISGHTALYWYRQSLGQGLEFLIYFQGNSAPDKSGLPSDRFSAERTGGSVSTLTIQRTQQEDSAVYLCASSLGTVDYGYTFGSGTRLTVV.

This chain uses TRBV13 with TRBJ2-7; 9 bases are a match to TRBD1. Germline V gives CDR1 PRHDT, CDR2 FYEKMQ (reference sequence). V gave up 5 bases and J gave up 2 bases; unmatched junction bases: 4. This CDR3 region has 14 residues. CDR3 nucleotide sequence: TGTGCCAGCAGCAGCCGACAGGGGGCCTACGAGCAGTACGTC. Protein sequence: CASSSRQGAYEQYV.

The V gene is TRBV5-4, the J gene TRBJ2-4; 8 positions agree with TRBD2. CDR3 size: 15 residues. Germline loops: CDR1 SGHNT, CDR2 YYREEE (reference sequence). V lost 4 bases, J lost 5 bases, and 8 bases stayed unmatched. CDR3 in amino acids: CASSPGRGIQNIQYF. The CDR3, as DNA: TGTGCCAGCAGCCCCGGGAGGGGGATCCAAAACATTCAGTACTTC.

The chain joins TRBV19 to TRBJ1-3; a weak D match, TRBD1 (5 bases). This CDR3 has 14 amino acids. V dropped 6 bases and J dropped 2 bases, with 11 bases sitting between them. Germline loops: CDR1 LNHDA, CDR2 SQIVND (reference sequence). The CDR3 DNA follows: TGTGCCAGTAGGGACACATCCACTGGAAACACCATATATTTT. As protein: CASRDTSTGNTIYF.

The CDR3 here is CASSPDYQGTDTQYF. CDR3 nucleotide sequence: TGCGCCAGCAGCCCAGACTACCAGGGGACAGATACGCAGTATTTT. The rearrangement uses TRBV5-1 and TRBJ2-3; TRBD1 is a possible D gene (6 bases). The germline V and J ends were trimmed by 4 bases and 3 bases, with 15 bases remaining between them. Per germline, CDR1 SGHRS and CDR2 YFSETQ. This CDR3 comprises 15 residues.

The chain combines TRBV2 with TRBJ2-3, with D possibly being TRBD1 (5 bases). Germline assignment: CDR1 SNHLY and CDR2 FYNNEI. V lost 5 bases and J 0 bases, leaving 9 bases between the germline ends. The CDR3 extends over 14 amino acids. CDR3 sequence reads: CASSYRRSTDTQYF. For the CDR3, the DNA is TGTGCCAGCAGTTACAGGAGAAGCACAGATACGCAGTATTTT.

The rearrangement links TRBV19 to TRBJ1-6; D unresolved. Germline CDR1 and CDR2: LNHDA and SQIVND (reference sequence). The germline V and J ends were trimmed by 3 bases and 10 bases, with 16 bases remaining between them. The CDR3 consists of 15 residues. DNA for the CDR3: TGTGCCAGTAGTATTGCGGGGTCGGACGAATCACCCCTCCACTTT. This codes for CASSIAGSDESPLHF.

This rearrangement joins TRBV10-3 to TRBJ2-3; possible D gene TRBD2, 5 bases. Germline V gene sequence: CDR1 ENHRY, CDR2 SYGVKD. The ends were cut back, 4 bases at V and 3 bases at J, with 20 bases in the middle. This CDR3 is built from 17 residues. For the CDR3, the DNA is TGTGCCATCAGTGTCGGGTCAGGAGGCGCCTTAACAGATACGCAGTATTTT. Translation gives CAISVGSGGALTDTQYF.

This chain uses TRBV5-4 with TRBJ1-3, with D unclear. CDR1 is SGHNT, CDR2 YYREEE, per germline (reference sequence). V lost 0 bases and J lost 0, with 4 bases in between. The CDR3 sequence is 14 residues long. This chain's CDR3 is CASSLDSSGNTIYF. The CDR3 DNA follows: TGTGCCAGCAGCTTGGACAGCTCTGGAAACACCATATATTTT.

The genes are TRBV9 and TRBJ2-3; TRBD2 aligns across 7 bases. From germline, CDR1 is SGDLS and CDR2 YYNGEE. Losses at the gene ends were 3 bases for V and 2 bases for J; bases not matched to a gene: 6. The CDR3 is made up of 15 amino acids. CDR3 DNA sequence: TGTGCCAGCAGCGCCGAAGCGGGGCACACAGATACGCAGTATTTT. Translated, it gives CASSAEAGHTDTQYF.

The CDR3 bases are TGCGCCAGCAGCTTGTCCCCTCAAGAGACCCAGTACTTC. It yields the protein CASSLSPQETQYF. V gene TRBV5-1 combines with J gene TRBJ2-5, with D unresolved. CDR1 and CDR2 (germline): SGHRS, YFSETQ. The CDR3 runs 13 residues. V was shortened by 1 base and J by 2 bases, with 6 bases between the two germline ends.

This chain connects TRBV18 to TRBJ1-4; D might be TRBD1 (5 bases). The V gene's germline CDR1 is KGHSH and CDR2 LQKENI. The CDR3 runs to 15 residues. The V end lost 2 bases, the J end lost 2 bases, and 9 bases lay between the germline ends. DNA of the CDR3: TGTGCCAGCTCACCAGTAAGGGGCACTAATGAAAAACTGTTTTTT. Translated, it gives CASSPVRGTNEKLFF.

In this sample, this clone turned up a few times. V gene TRBV12-5 combines with J gene TRBJ1-5, with 8 bases fitting TRBD1. The CDR3 sequence is 14 residues long. Germline V lookup: CDR1 LGHNT, CDR2 FRNRAP. The ends lost 4 bases at V and 6 bases at J; junction bases unmatched: 5. The CDR3 reads CASGSSGGLQPQHF. The CDR3 region has the DNA TGTGCTAGTGGTTCATCAGGGGGCCTTCAGCCCCAGCATTTT.